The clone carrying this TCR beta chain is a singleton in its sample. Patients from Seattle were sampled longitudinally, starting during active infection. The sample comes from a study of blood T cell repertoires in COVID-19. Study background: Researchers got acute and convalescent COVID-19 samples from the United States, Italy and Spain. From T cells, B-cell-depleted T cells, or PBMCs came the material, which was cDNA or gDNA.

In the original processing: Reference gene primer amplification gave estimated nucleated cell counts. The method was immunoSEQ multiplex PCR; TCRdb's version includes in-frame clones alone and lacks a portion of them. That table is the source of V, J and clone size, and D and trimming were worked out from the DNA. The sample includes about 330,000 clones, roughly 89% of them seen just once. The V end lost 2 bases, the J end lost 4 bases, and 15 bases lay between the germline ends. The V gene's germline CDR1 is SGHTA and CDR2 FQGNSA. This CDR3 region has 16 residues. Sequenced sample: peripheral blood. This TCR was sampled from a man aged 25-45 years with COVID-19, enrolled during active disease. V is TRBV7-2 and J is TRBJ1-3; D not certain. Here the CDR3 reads CASSLYGAPIGNTIYF. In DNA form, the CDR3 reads TGTGCCAGCAGCTTATACGGAGCCCCAATCGGAAACACCATATATTTT.